This record concerns one TCR beta chain sequence. This specimen comes from a study of blood T cell repertoires in COVID-19. Study overall: The United States, Italy and Spain supplied acute and convalescent COVID-19 samples. PBMCs, B-cell-depleted T cells, or T cells were the source of the cDNA or gDNA that made up the material.

Authors' analysis steps: By means of reference gene primer amplification, nucleated cell counts were estimated. Repertoires were generated with immunoSEQ multiplex PCR, while TCRdb's copy carries only in-frame clones and drops some. That table is the source of V, J and clone size, and D and trimming were worked out from the DNA. The data contain 68,000 or so clones, roughly 88% of them singletons. Patients from Seattle were sampled longitudinally, starting during active infection. Germline CDR1 reads MNHEY; CDR2 reads SVGAGI. The CDR3 has 13 residues. V lost 8 bases and J 3 bases, leaving 13 bases between the germline ends.

What was sequenced was peripheral blood. V usage is TRBV6-5 and J usage is TRBJ1-1; weak D call: TRBD1 (5 bases). This sequence was found in a man aged 45-65 years with COVID-19, enrolled during active disease. Here the CDR3 reads CASGITGYTEAFF. The DNA of the CDR3 is TGTGCCAGCGGCATAACAGGATACACTGAAGCTTTCTTT.